What follows describes a single TCR beta chain. The antigen is undetermined. These data are taken from a study of identical twins. General study results and limits: Memory repertoires lacked the insertion deficit that abundant cord blood beta clonotypes showed. Partly confounded zero-insertion analyses could result from invariant MAIT and iNKT cells.

Germline V gene data show CDR1 as ENHRY and CDR2 as SYGVKD. The CDR3 is 13 amino acids. Template switching, a step in the protocol, added a universal primer site, and cDNA carried unique molecular identifiers. In TCRdb, the 5' RACE reads were re-called with MiXCR into one record per CDR3 protein. The sample holds more than 1.5 million distinct CDR3 sequences; about 30% are singletons and the top ten take roughly 0.3%. The chain joins TRBV10-3 to TRBJ2-4; no firm D call. The last part of the DNA fits TRBJ2-7 better; the J call may be wrong. Sequencing was done on a sample of cord blood. This sequence was found in a newborn girl in good health. CDR3 DNA sequence: TGTGCCACCAATGACGGGCCCTTCTACGAGCAGTACTTC. Its translation is CATNDGPFYEQYF.